The 24 T cell receptor beta chains in this list originate from one sample, sequenced in a study of technical replicates of blood from a handful of donors. Using immunoSEQ multiplex PCR, the repertoire was profiled, and TCRdb retains in-frame clones only, with some absent. In the table there are tens of thousands of clones, less than 98% of which are singletons. Sequences were obtained from T cells isolated from PBMCs. Receptor source: a human donor in good health.

The V call is TRBV7-2, the J call TRBJ2-1; TRBD2 matches at 9 bases. This CDR3 contains 15 residues. Per germline, CDR1 SGHTA and CDR2 FQGNSA. J gave up 8 bases and V 1 base, and 6 bases lay outside the gene matches. The CDR3 DNA reads as TGTGCCAGCAGCTTAGACAGCGGGAGGCCAGATGAGCAGTTCTTC. As protein: CASSLDSGRPDEQFF.

The chain employs TRBV6-5 and TRBJ2-7; TRBD2 might be the D (5 bases). Germline assignment: CDR1 MNHEY and CDR2 SVGAGI. The V end was cut by 10 bases, the J end by 5 bases, with 15 bases between. The CDR3 length is 12 residues. CDR3 in amino acids: CATLGSFHEQYF. The CDR3 nucleotides are TGTGCCACCCTAGGGAGTTTCCACGAGCAGTACTTC.

The V gene is TRBV10-3, the J gene TRBJ1-5; 9 bases match TRBD1. Germline-derived CDR1 and CDR2 are ENHRY and SYGVKD. This CDR3 is 15 amino acids long. The trim removed 7 bases at V and 6 bases at J, leaving 10 bases unmatched. CDR3 nucleotide sequence: TGTGCCATCAAGAAGGGGGACAGGGTCGGTCAGCCCCAGCATTTT. It is translated as CAIKKGDRVGQPQHF.

J is TRBJ1-5 and V is TRBV11-2; no reliable D call. Germline lookup yields CDR1 SGHAT and CDR2 FQNNGV. The CDR3 consists of 14 residues. V gave up 5 bases and J gave up 0 bases, with 8 bases separating them. The CDR3 DNA is TGTGCCAGCAGCCAGGCCGTTAGCAATCAGCCCCAGCATTTT. Its protein product is CASSQAVSNQPQHF.

This chain uses TRBV7-3 with TRBJ2-2, with 8 bases identical to TRBD1. The junction had 7 bases not matched to a gene; V was cut back by 7 bases and J by 0 bases. The CDR3 loop spans 16 amino acids. CDR1 is SGHTA and CDR2 is FQGTGA in the germline V gene. This CDR3 is CASNIGTGPNTGELFF. DNA of the CDR3: TGTGCCAGCAACATTGGGACAGGTCCGAACACCGGGGAGCTGTTTTTT.

This chain uses TRBV6-1 with TRBJ1-2; no clear D. Germline V gene data show CDR1 as MNHNS and CDR2 as SASEGT. The CDR3 has 13 amino acids. Trimming removed 8 bases at V and 4 bases at J, with 14 bases between. The DNA for the CDR3 is TGTGCCAGCCTTTCGAGGGCAGTCTATGGCTACACCTTC. Protein product: CASLSRAVYGYTF.

This clone was seen just once. The chain carries TRBV10-3 and TRBJ2-1; D is perhaps TRBD2 (7 bases). The CDR3 is 13 residues long. The V gene lost 10 bases and the J gene lost 8 bases, with 18 bases spanning the gap. Germline assignment: CDR1 ENHRY and CDR2 SYGVKD. DNA for the CDR3: TGTGCCACGAGCGTGCGAGGGGGGGATGAGCAGTTCTTC. Protein: CATSVRGGDEQFF.

This chain connects TRBV7-2 to TRBJ2-1; a possible D gene is TRBD1 (5 bases). Trimming left V 3 bases short and J 0 bases short, with 9 bases between. The CDR3 contains 15 residues. Germline V gene data show CDR1 as SGHTA and CDR2 as FQGNSA. CDR3 sequence reads: CASSLGPSSYNEQFF. DNA for the CDR3: TGTGCCAGCAGCTTGGGGCCTTCCTCCTACAATGAGCAGTTCTTC.

V is TRBV6-1 and J is TRBJ2-7; the D gene is possibly TRBD2 (5 bases). Germline loops: CDR1 MNHNS, CDR2 SASEGT. V was shortened by 8 bases and J by 1 base, with 15 bases between the two germline ends. The CDR3 runs 14 residues. CDR3 nucleotides: TGTGCCAGCGACTTCGGTCTAGCATCCTACGAGCAGTACTTC. Amino acid sequence: CASDFGLASYEQYF.

The chain is built from TRBV30 and TRBJ1-5; maybe TRBD1 (5 bases). Trimming shortened V by 0 bases and J by 7 bases, and 16 bases separated the two germline ends. Germline-derived CDR1 and CDR2 are GTSNPN and SVGIG (reference sequence). The CDR3 runs 15 residues. For the CDR3, the DNA is TGTGCCTGGAGTGTCGGAATAACGGAGGGGCAGCCCCAGCATTTT. Translated: CAWSVGITEGQPQHF.

The chain is built from TRBV7-9 and TRBJ1-5, with 7 bases that match TRBD1. The germline V gene encodes CDR1 SEHNR and CDR2 FQNEAQ (reference sequence). This CDR3 region has 16 residues. Trimming removed 1 base from V and 2 bases from J; junction bases left unmatched: 5. CDR3 bases: TGTGCCAGCAGCTTAGATTCCAGGGGGGGCAATCAGCCCCAGCATTTT. It translates to CASSLDSRGGNQPQHF.

This clone was picked up one time. This chain connects TRBV11-1 to TRBJ2-3; a possible D gene is TRBD2 (5 bases). V lost 4 bases, J lost 2 bases, and 7 bases lay in between. The CDR3 loop spans 13 amino acids. Germline values: CDR1 SGHAT, CDR2 FQDESV (reference sequence). This CDR3 reads CASSSLATDTQYF. Here the CDR3 DNA reads TGTGCCAGCAGCTCCCTAGCCACAGATACGCAGTATTTT.

The chain couples TRBV5-1 to TRBJ2-1; TRBD2 agrees at 10 bases. Germline-derived CDR1 and CDR2 are SGHRS and YFSETQ. V gave up 0 bases and J gave up 4 bases; unmatched junction bases: 1. This CDR3 comprises 15 residues. CDR3 DNA: TGCGCCAGCAGCTTGGGACTAGCGGGTTACAATGAGCAGTTCTTC. It encodes CASSLGLAGYNEQFF.

This clone is a singleton in its sample. The chain recombines TRBV4-1 with TRBJ2-7, with a weak D call TRBD2 (6 bases). The germline V gene has CDR1 MGHRA and CDR2 YSYEKL. CDR3 length equals 17 residues. Trimming stripped 0 bases from V and 0 bases from J, with 15 bases between. CDR3 protein: CASSQDPWDSSSYEQYF. The CDR3 DNA reads as TGCGCCAGCAGCCAAGATCCTTGGGACTCCAGCTCCTACGAGCAGTACTTC.

The rearrangement joins TRBV29-1 to TRBJ1-2, with 8 bases that match TRBD1. Germline CDR1 reads SQVTM; CDR2 reads ANQGSEA. The trim removed 2 bases at V and 8 bases at J, leaving 4 bases unmatched. The CDR3 has 12 residues. The CDR3 protein is CSVEPRGQGYTF. DNA of the CDR3: TGCAGCGTTGAACCCAGGGGGCAAGGCTACACCTTC. Full variable domain (outside the CDR3, taken from reference TRBV29-1 and TRBJ1-2): SAVISQKPSRDICQRGTSLTIQCQVDSQVTMMFWYRQQPGQSLTLIATANQGSEATYESGFVIDKFPISRPNLTFSTLTVSNMSPEDSSIYLCSVEPRGQGYTFGSGTRLTVV.

The chain uses TRBV30 and TRBJ1-1; D not resolved. The CDR3 is made up of 12 amino acids. Germline V gene data show CDR1 as GTSNPN and CDR2 as SVGIG (reference sequence). Trimming left V 8 bases short and J 0 bases short, with 10 bases between. The CDR3 region has the DNA TGTGCCCGGAATGGCATGAACACTGAAGCTTTCTTT. Translating gives CARNGMNTEAFF.

The J gene is TRBJ1-1, the V gene TRBV5-8; possible D gene TRBD1, 5 bases. The germline CDR1 and CDR2 sequences are SGHTS and YDEGEE. Deletions cut 2 bases from V and 5 bases from J, with 16 bases between. The CDR3 length is 15 residues. The CDR3 coding sequence is TGTGCCAGCAGCTTTAACAGGTTTATCATAACTGAAGCTTTCTTT. Protein sequence: CASSFNRFIITEAFF.

The rearrangement joins TRBV7-3 to TRBJ2-1; 7 bases are a match to TRBD1. The length of the CDR3 is 13 residues. Germline values: CDR1 SGHTA, CDR2 FQGTGA. Unmatched junction bases numbered 3, after V lost 3 bases and J lost 7 bases. The CDR3 bases are TGTGCCAGCAGCTTCGACAGGGTGAATGAGCAGTTCTTC. It translates to CASSFDRVNEQFF. Using reference TRBV7-3 and TRBJ2-1 for the parts outside the CDR3, the full variable domain is GAGVSQTPSNKVTEKGKYVELRCDPISGHTALYWYRQSLGQGPEFLIYFQGTGAADDSGLPNDRFFAVRPEGSVSTLKIQRTERGDSAVYLCASSFDRVNEQFFGPGTRLTVL.

Regarding this clone: Different DNA sequences within this sample yield the same CDR3. The chain employs TRBV6-5 and TRBJ1-2, with 7 bases that match TRBD1. After removal of 5 bases from V and 2 bases from J, the junction contained 2 bases not matched to a gene. Germline loops: CDR1 MNHEY, CDR2 SVGAGI. The CDR3 length is 13 residues. CDR3 nucleotides: TGTGCCAGCAGTCGACAGGGAAACTATGGCTACACCTTC. This gives the protein CASSRQGNYGYTF.

The rearrangement joins TRBV11-3 to TRBJ2-3; D is possibly TRBD2 (6 bases). This CDR3 has 18 amino acids. CDR1 is SGHNT, CDR2 YENEEA, per germline. V dropped 5 bases and J dropped 0 bases, with 21 bases sitting between them. The CDR3 nucleotides are TGTGCCAGCAGCCTTCTTTACCAGCCGGGACTTAGCACAGATACGCAGTATTTT. The encoded protein is CASSLLYQPGLSTDTQYF.

The V and J genes are TRBV27 and TRBJ2-1, with D unresolved. The V end lost 2 bases, the J end lost 6 bases, and 8 bases lay between the germline ends. The CDR3 contains 13 residues. CDR1 is MNHEY, CDR2 SMNVEV, per germline (reference sequence). CDR3 bases: TGTGCCAGCAGTTTAGGTAGCCCCAATGAGCAGTTCTTC. Translation: CASSLGSPNEQFF.

The chain employs TRBV11-2 and TRBJ2-7; D possibly corresponds to TRBD1 (5 bases). Germline V gene lookup returns CDR1 SGHAT and CDR2 FQNNGV. The CDR3 runs to 15 residues. V lost 5 bases, J lost 5 bases, and 19 bases lay in between. DNA of the CDR3: TGTGCCAGCAGCCCAATTGGGCAGGGTATGGACGAGCAGTACTTC. Translation: CASSPIGQGMDEQYF. Drawing the rest from reference TRBV11-2 and TRBJ2-7, the complete variable domain is EAGVAQSPRYKIIEKRQSVAFWCNPISGHATLYWYQQILGQGPKLLIQFQNNGVVDDSQLPKDRFSAERLKGVDSTLKIQPAKLEDSAVYLCASSPIGQGMDEQYFGPGTRLTVT.

The chain links TRBV6-5 to TRBJ1-1; 9 bases map to TRBD1. The CDR3 is 14 residues long. Germline V gene data show CDR1 as MNHEY and CDR2 as SVGAGI. Trimming at V came to 8 bases and at J to 8 bases, leaving 12 bases not matched to a gene. The CDR3 DNA is TGTGCCAGCTCTTCCGGGACAGGGATTACCGAAGCTTTCTTT. The encoded protein is CASSSGTGITEAFF.

The J gene is TRBJ2-3, the V gene TRBV6-1; 8 bases fit TRBD1. Losses at the gene ends were 3 bases for V and 2 bases for J; bases not matched to a gene: 19. The CDR3 length is 20 residues. CDR1 is MNHNS and CDR2 is SASEGT in the germline V gene. The CDR3 loop is CASSEYSSASGQVTTDTQYF. In DNA form, the CDR3 reads TGTGCCAGCAGTGAGTATAGTTCGGCTTCGGGACAGGTCACCACAGATACGCAGTATTTT.